This TCR beta chain was recovered during a study of CD8 T cells in Susac syndrome. Study details: Patients with Susac syndrome were therapy-naive, taking corticosteroids, with some also receiving intravenous immunoglobulin, or taking intravenous immunoglobulin alone at the time their blood was drawn.

RNA totalling roughly 0.5 to 1 ug underwent reverse transcription with random hexamers. The TCR beta CDR3 was amplified by immunoSEQ multiplex PCR across 54 Vbeta, 13 Jbeta. A single record per CDR3 protein comes from TCRdb applying MiXCR to the immunoSEQ multiplex PCR reads. The sample shows around 150,000 distinct CDR3 sequences, 85% to 95% of them seen only once. In blood CD8+ and CD4+ T cells, TCR beta underwent sequencing. TEMRA cells were FACS-enriched and CD8+ and CD4+ T cells negatively isolated. Germline V gives CDR1 MDHEN, CDR2 SYDVKM. J lost 4 bases, V lost 6 bases, and 7 bases had no gene match. The CDR3 runs to 14 residues.

This TCR was sampled from a human donor with Susac syndrome. V and J are TRBV28 and TRBJ2-3; TRBD2 aligns across 7 bases. The specimen was CD8+ T cells from PBMCs. CDR3 amino acids: CASSPSGGPDTQYF. The CDR3 DNA reads TGTGCCAGCAGCCCGTCGGGGGGACCAGATACGCAGTATTTT.